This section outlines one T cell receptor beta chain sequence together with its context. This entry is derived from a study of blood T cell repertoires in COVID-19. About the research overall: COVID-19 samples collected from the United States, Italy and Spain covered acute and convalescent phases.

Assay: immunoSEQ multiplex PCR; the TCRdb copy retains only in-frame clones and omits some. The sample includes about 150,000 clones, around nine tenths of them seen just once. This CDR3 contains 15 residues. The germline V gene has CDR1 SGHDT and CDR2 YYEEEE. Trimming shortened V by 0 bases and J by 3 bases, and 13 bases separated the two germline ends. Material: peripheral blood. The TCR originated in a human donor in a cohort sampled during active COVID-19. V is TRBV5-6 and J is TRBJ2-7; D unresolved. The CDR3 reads CASSLVAHTNYEQYF. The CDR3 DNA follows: TGTGCCAGCAGCTTGGTAGCCCACACAAACTACGAGCAGTACTTC.